The T cell receptor (beta chain) under discussion was sequenced for a study of blood T cell repertoires in COVID-19. The overall study: Material from acute and convalescent COVID-19 was sourced from the United States, Italy and Spain. PBMCs, B-cell-depleted T cells, or T cells were the source of the cDNA or gDNA that made up the material.

The length of the CDR3 is 16 residues. Germline V lookup: CDR1 MNHEY, CDR2 SVGEGT. V shed 3 bases and J 0 bases; nucleotides not matched to a gene: 7. In the original processing: Scientists estimated how many nucleated cells there were by amplifying reference gene primers. This table comes from immunoSEQ multiplex PCR, and its TCRdb copy is limited to in-frame clones, with some not included. That table furnishes V, J and clone size, whereas the DNA furnished D and trimming. The table records about 220,000 clones, roughly 82% of them present only once. The rearrangement links TRBV6-2 or TRBV6-3 to TRBJ2-5; 7 bases line up with TRBD2. Sequencing used peripheral blood. The receptor comes from a woman in her sixties or seventies with acute or convalescent COVID-19. For the CDR3, the DNA is TGTGCCAGCAGTTATTACGGCGGGGGATACCAAGAGACCCAGTACTTC. It yields the protein CASSYYGGGYQETQYF.